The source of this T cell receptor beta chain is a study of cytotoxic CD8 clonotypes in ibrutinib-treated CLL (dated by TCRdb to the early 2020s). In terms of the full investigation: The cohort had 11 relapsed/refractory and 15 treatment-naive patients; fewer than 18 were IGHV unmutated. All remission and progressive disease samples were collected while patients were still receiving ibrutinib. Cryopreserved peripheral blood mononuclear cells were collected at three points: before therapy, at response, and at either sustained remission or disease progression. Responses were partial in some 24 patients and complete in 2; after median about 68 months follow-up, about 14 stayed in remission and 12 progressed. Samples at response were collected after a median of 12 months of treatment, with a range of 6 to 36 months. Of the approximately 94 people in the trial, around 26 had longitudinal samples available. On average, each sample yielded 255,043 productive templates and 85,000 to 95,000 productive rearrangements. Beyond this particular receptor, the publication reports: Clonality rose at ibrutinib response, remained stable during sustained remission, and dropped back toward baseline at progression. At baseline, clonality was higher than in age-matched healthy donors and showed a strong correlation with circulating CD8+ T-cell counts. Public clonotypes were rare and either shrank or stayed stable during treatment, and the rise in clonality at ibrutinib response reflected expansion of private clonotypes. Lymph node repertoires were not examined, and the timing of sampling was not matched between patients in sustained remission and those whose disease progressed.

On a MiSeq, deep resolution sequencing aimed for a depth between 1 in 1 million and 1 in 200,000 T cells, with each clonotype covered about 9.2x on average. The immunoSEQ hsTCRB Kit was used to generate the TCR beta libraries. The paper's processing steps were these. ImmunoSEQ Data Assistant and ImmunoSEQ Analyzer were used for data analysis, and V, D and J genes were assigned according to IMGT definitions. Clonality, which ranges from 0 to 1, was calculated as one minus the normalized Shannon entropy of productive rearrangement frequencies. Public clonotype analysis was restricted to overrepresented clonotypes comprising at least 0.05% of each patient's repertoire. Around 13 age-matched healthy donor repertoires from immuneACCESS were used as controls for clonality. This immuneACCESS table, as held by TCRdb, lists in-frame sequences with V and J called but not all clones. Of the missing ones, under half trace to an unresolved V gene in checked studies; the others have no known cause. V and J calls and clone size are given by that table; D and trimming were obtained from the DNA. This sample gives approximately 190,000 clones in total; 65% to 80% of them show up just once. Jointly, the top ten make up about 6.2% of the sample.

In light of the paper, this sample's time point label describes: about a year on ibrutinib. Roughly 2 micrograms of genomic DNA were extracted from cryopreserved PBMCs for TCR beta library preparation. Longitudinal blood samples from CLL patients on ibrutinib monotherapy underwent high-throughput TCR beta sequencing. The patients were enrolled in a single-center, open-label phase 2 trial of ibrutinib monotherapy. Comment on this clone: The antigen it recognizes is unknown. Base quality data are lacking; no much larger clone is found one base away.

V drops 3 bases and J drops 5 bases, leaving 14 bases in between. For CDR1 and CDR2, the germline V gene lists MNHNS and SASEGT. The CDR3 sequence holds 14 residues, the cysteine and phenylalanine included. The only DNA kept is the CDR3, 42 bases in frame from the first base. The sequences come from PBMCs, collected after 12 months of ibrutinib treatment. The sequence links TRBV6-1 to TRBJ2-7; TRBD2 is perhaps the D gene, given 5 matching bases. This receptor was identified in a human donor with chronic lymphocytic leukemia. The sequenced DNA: TGTGCCAGCAGTGAGGTCCGGAGGATACACGAGCAGTACTTC. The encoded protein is CASSEVRRIHEQYF.